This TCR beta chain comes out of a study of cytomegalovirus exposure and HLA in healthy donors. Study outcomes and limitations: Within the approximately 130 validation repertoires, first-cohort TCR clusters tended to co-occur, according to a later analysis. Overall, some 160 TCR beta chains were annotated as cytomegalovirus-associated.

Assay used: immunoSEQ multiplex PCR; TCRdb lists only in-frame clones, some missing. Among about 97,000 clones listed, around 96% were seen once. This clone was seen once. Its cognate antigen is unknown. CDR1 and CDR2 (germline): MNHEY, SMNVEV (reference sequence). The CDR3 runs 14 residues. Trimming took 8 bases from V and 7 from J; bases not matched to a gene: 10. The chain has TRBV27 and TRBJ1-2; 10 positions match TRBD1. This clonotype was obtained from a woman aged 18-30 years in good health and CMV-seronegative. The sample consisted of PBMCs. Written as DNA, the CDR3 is TGTGCCAGCGGGAGGACAGGGGGACAGGGTGGCTACACCTTC. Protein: CASGRTGGQGGYTF.